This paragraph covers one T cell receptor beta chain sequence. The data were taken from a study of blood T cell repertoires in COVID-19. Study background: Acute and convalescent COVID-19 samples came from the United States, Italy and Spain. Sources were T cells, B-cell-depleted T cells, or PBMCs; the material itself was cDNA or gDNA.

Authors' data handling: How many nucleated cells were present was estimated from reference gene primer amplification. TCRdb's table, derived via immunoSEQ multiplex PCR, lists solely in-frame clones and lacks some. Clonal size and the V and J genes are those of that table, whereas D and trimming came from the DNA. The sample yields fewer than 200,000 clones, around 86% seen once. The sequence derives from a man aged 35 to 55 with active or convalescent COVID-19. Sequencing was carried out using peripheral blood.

The CDR3 DNA is TGTGCCAGCCCCCGACAGGGAGAGTACGAGCAGTACTTC. Protein: CASPRQGEYEQYF. The J gene is TRBJ2-7, the V gene TRBV3-1 (or the pseudogene TRBV3-2); 7 bases line up with TRBD1. The junction had 8 bases not matched to a gene; V was cut back by 8 bases and J by 4 bases. This CDR3 contains 13 residues. Germline V gene sequence: CDR1 LGHDT, CDR2 YNNKEL (reference sequence).